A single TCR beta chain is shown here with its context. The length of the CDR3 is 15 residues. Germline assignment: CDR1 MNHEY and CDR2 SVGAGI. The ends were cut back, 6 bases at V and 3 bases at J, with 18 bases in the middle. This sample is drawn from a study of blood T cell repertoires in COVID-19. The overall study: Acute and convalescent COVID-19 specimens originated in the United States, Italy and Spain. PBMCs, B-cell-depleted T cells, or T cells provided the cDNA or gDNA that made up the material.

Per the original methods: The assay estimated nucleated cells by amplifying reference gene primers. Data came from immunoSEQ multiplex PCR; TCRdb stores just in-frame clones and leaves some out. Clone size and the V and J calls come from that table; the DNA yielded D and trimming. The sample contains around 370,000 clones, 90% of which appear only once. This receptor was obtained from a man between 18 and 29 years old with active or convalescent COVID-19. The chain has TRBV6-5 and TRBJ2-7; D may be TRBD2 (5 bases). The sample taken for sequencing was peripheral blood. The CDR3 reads CASSLEVTSFYEQYF. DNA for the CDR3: TGTGCCAGCAGCCTGGAGGTAACGAGCTTCTACGAGCAGTACTTC.